The present entry profiles one T cell receptor beta chain with its context. The sample belongs to a study of regulatory and conventional T cells in RAG deficiency. Here immunoSEQ multiplex PCR was the method, and the copy in TCRdb shows in-frame clones only, minus some. The repertoire holds some 6,100 clones, with around 90% as singletons. The V gene's germline CDR1 is LNHDA and CDR2 SQIVND (reference sequence). V shed 2 bases, J shed 5 bases, and the junction held 13 bases outside the gene matches. The CDR3 length is 17 residues. The chain has TRBV19 and TRBJ1-2, with 8 bases matching TRBD1. This TCR derives from a human donor with RAG deficiency presenting as severe combined immunodeficiency. Sequencing was performed on CD8+ T cells sorted from blood. The CDR3 protein is CASSISLTRGQRYGYTF. CDR3 DNA sequence: TGTGCCAGTAGTATATCGCTAACCAGGGGGCAACGGTATGGCTACACCTTC.